These 22 T cell receptor beta chains share one sample of origin, sequenced in a study of blood T cell repertoires in COVID-19. Clones were sequenced by immunoSEQ multiplex PCR, and TCRdb holds only the in-frame ones, with some missing. There are about 160,000 clones in the sample; approximately 91% occur only once, and about 2.3% lies in the top ten. Sequenced sample: peripheral blood. The source is a man younger than 30 with acute or convalescent COVID-19.

The J gene is TRBJ2-1, the V gene TRBV5-4, with a possible D match to TRBD2 (6 bases). This CDR3 has 15 amino acids. V lost 4 bases and J 9 bases, leaving 20 bases between the germline ends. Germline V gene lookup returns CDR1 SGHNT and CDR2 YYREEE (reference sequence). The CDR3 reads CASSRYGGRWGEQFF. CDR3 coding DNA: TGTGCCAGCAGCCGTTATGGGGGGAGGTGGGGTGAGCAGTTCTTC.

The V call is TRBV11-3, the J call TRBJ2-3; 10 nucleotides align to TRBD2. CDR3 size: 14 residues. With 6 bases clipped from V and 6 bases from J, the junction kept 6 bases outside the gene matches. Germline V gives CDR1 SGHNT, CDR2 YENEEA. The CDR3, as DNA: TGTGCCAGCAGTAGGAGCGGGGGGGCCGATACGCAGTATTTT. Its protein product is CASSRSGGADTQYF.

V is TRBV27 and J is TRBJ1-5; 10 nucleotides match TRBD1. V was clipped by 5 bases and J by 5 bases; unmatched bases: 9. The CDR3 is made up of 16 amino acids. CDR1 is MNHEY and CDR2 is SMNVEV in the germline V gene (reference sequence). CDR3 in amino acids: CASSQTGGATHQPQHF. The CDR3 DNA follows: TGTGCCAGCAGTCAGACAGGGGGCGCGACGCATCAGCCCCAGCATTTT.

The CDR3 DNA reads as TGTGCCAGCAGCATGGGACAGGGGGCGCGGGGGCCCCAGCATTTT. It is translated as CASSMGQGARGPQHF. The V call is TRBV6-5, the J call TRBJ1-5; TRBD1 matches at 12 bases. CDR3 length: 15 amino acids. V trimming: 6 bases; J trimming: 9 bases; junction bases outside the gene matches: 9. Germline loops: CDR1 MNHEY, CDR2 SVGAGI.

The chain links TRBV10-3 to TRBJ2-3; perhaps TRBD1 as D (7 bases). CDR1 and CDR2 from the germline V gene are ENHRY and SYGVKD. V dropped 5 bases and J dropped 1 base, with 16 bases sitting between them. There are 16 residues in the CDR3. DNA for the CDR3: TGTGCCATCAGTAATCGACAGGGCGGGGGCACAGATACGCAGTATTTT. It is translated as CAISNRQGGGTDTQYF.

This sequence joins TRBV4-1 and TRBJ1-4, with D maybe TRBD1 (5 bases). The V gene lost 0 bases and the J gene lost 7 bases, with 15 bases spanning the gap. The CDR3 consists of 16 residues. From germline, CDR1 is MGHRA and CDR2 YSYEKL. The CDR3 loop reads CASSQDAGSGSEKLFF. The CDR3 DNA sequence: TGCGCCAGCAGCCAAGACGCAGGGTCGGGTAGTGAAAAACTGTTTTTT.

The rearrangement links TRBV3-1 (or the pseudogene TRBV3-2) to TRBJ1-4; D call uncertain. This CDR3 has 14 amino acids. With 0 bases removed from V and 8 bases from J, the gap between germline ends came to 10 bases. CDR1 and CDR2 (germline): LGHDT, YNNKEL (reference sequence). This CDR3 is CASSQDLGAEKLFF. The CDR3 bases are TGTGCCAGCAGCCAAGACCTCGGAGCAGAAAAACTGTTTTTT.

The rearrangement links TRBV5-6 to TRBJ1-2, with D unresolved. The CDR3 runs 14 residues. Trimming pared 3 bases from V and 4 bases from J, leaving 13 bases between. The V gene's germline CDR1 is SGHDT and CDR2 YYEEEE. This chain's CDR3 is CASSSGGQSYGYTF. The CDR3 DNA reads as TGTGCCAGCAGCTCAGGAGGGCAGTCCTATGGCTACACCTTC.

The rearrangement joins TRBV12-3 or TRBV12-4 to TRBJ2-2; D may be TRBD1 (5 bases). The CDR3 is 13 amino acids. V was trimmed by 8 bases and J by 1 base, leaving 8 bases between them. CDR3 nucleotides: TGTGCCAGCGGAAGGGGGAACACCGGGGAGCTGTTTTTT. Translating gives CASGRGNTGELFF.

A single count supports this clone. The chain employs TRBV11-2 and TRBJ2-6; D not resolved. V lost 5 bases, J lost 0 bases, and 5 bases lay in between. Germline loops: CDR1 SGHAT, CDR2 FQNNGV. CDR3 length: 14 amino acids. CDR3 residues: CASSAISGANVLTF. The CDR3 coding sequence is TGTGCCAGCAGCGCGATCTCTGGGGCCAACGTCCTGACTTTC.

V is TRBV5-1 and J is TRBJ1-3; no firm D call. V gave up 3 bases and J gave up 8 bases, with 9 bases separating them. The CDR3 is made up of 12 amino acids. Germline lookup yields CDR1 SGHRS and CDR2 YFSETQ. Here the CDR3 reads CASSYDGDTIYF. The CDR3 DNA sequence: TGCGCCAGCAGCTATGACGGAGACACCATATATTTT.

The V call is TRBV13, the J call TRBJ1-2, with 8 bases fitting TRBD1. Germline assignment: CDR1 PRHDT and CDR2 FYEKMQ (reference sequence). CDR3 length: 14 amino acids. Trimming removed 5 bases from V and 3 bases from J; junction bases left unmatched: 5. This chain's CDR3 is CASSPGQGDYGYTF. DNA for the CDR3: TGTGCCAGCAGCCCAGGACAGGGTGACTATGGCTACACCTTC.

This clone was seen a single time. The chain is built from TRBV24-1 and TRBJ1-2; no clear D gene. Trimming cost V 1 base and J 3 bases, with 8 bases left between them. In germline, CDR1 is KGHDR, CDR2 SFDVKD. The CDR3 length is 14 residues. The CDR3 protein is CATSDFSGHYGYTF. CDR3 DNA: TGTGCCACCAGTGATTTTTCTGGGCACTATGGCTACACCTTC.

The table lists this clone with a count of one. The chain joins TRBV28 to TRBJ2-1; D may be TRBD2 (6 bases). The CDR3 spans 14 residues. V was clipped by 6 bases and J by 9 bases, with 18 bases between them. Germline V gene lookup returns CDR1 MDHEN and CDR2 SYDVKM. The DNA for the CDR3 is TGTGCCAGCAGCCGTGGGGGGTTCCTGGGTGAGCAGTTCTTC. Translated: CASSRGGFLGEQFF.

The genes are TRBV5-1 and TRBJ1-3; TRBD1 might be the D (6 bases). The V end lost 4 bases, the J end lost 5 bases, and 13 bases lay between the germline ends. CDR3 size: 14 residues. CDR1 SGHRS and CDR2 YFSETQ come from the germline V gene. This CDR3 reads CASSLGGPRNTIYF. CDR3 nucleotide sequence: TGCGCCAGCAGCCTCGGGGGGCCGCGAAACACCATATATTTT.

The chain has TRBV24-1 and TRBJ2-3; 7 bases map to TRBD2. Per the germline V gene, CDR1 is KGHDR and CDR2 is SFDVKD. The CDR3 consists of 17 residues. Trimming cost V 1 base and J 2 bases; bases outside gene matches: 8. The CDR3 spells CATSDFGGGTFTDTQYF. The CDR3 DNA is TGTGCCACCAGTGATTTTGGGGGGGGGACTTTCACAGATACGCAGTATTTT.

V is TRBV7-2 and J is TRBJ1-5; D possibly corresponds to TRBD1 (6 bases). The germline V gene encodes CDR1 SGHTA and CDR2 FQGNSA. The CDR3 consists of 15 residues. The V gene lost 4 bases and the J gene lost 3 bases, with 13 bases spanning the gap. CDR3 DNA: TGTGCCAGCAGCTACGGGACATCCAACAATCAGCCCCAGCATTTT. Its protein is CASSYGTSNNQPQHF.

The sample holds a few counts of this clone. This chain uses TRBV19 with TRBJ2-1, with D perhaps TRBD1 (6 bases). V was trimmed by 1 base and J by 5 bases, leaving 15 bases between them. The germline V gene has CDR1 LNHDA and CDR2 SQIVND (reference sequence). CDR3 length equals 16 residues. The CDR3 reads CASSIGTVLGNNEQFF. In nucleotides, the CDR3 is TGTGCCAGTAGTATAGGGACAGTGCTGGGTAACAATGAGCAGTTCTTC.

The chain joins TRBV3-1 (or the pseudogene TRBV3-2) to TRBJ1-5; D perhaps matches TRBD1 (5 bases). The germline V and J ends were trimmed by 1 base and 1 base, with 14 bases remaining between them. This CDR3 is 17 amino acids long. Germline V gene data show CDR1 as LGHDT and CDR2 as YNNKEL (reference sequence). The CDR3 protein is CASSQGWGGISNQPQHF. For the CDR3, the DNA is TGTGCCAGCAGCCAAGGTTGGGGGGGGATAAGCAATCAGCCCCAGCATTTT.

The chain couples TRBV18 to TRBJ2-3; 10 bases map to TRBD2. V shed 1 base and J 5 bases; nucleotides not matched to a gene: 3. The CDR3 has 15 residues. CDR1 KGHSH and CDR2 LQKENI come from the germline V gene. The CDR3 sequence: CASSPQRGGVDTQYF. The CDR3 DNA reads TGTGCCAGCTCACCACAGCGGGGGGGCGTAGATACGCAGTATTTT. The complete variable domain, with remaining parts taken from reference TRBV18 and TRBJ2-3, reads NAGVMQNPRHLVRRRGQEARLRCSPMKGHSHVYWYRQLPEEGLKFMVYLQKENIIDESGMPKERFSAEFPKEGPSILRIQQVVRGDSAAYFCASSPQRGGVDTQYFGPGTRLTVL.

This chain uses TRBV5-1 with TRBJ2-1; TRBD1 might be the D (6 bases). Germline V CDR1 and CDR2: SGHRS, YFSETQ. With 1 base removed from V and 10 bases from J, the gap between germline ends came to 12 bases. This CDR3 is 13 amino acids long. CDR3 protein: CASSLNRESEQFF. The CDR3 coding sequence is TGCGCCAGCAGCTTGAACAGGGAAAGCGAGCAGTTCTTC.

The CDR3 bases are TGTGCCAGTAGTATAAGGAAACAGGGCGACACCGGGGAGCTGTTTTTT. Its translation: CASSIRKQGDTGELFF. V and J are TRBV19 and TRBJ2-2; D perhaps matches TRBD1 (6 bases). V lost 2 bases and J lost 3, with 13 bases in between. Germline V gives CDR1 LNHDA, CDR2 SQIVND (reference sequence). The CDR3 is 16 residues long.